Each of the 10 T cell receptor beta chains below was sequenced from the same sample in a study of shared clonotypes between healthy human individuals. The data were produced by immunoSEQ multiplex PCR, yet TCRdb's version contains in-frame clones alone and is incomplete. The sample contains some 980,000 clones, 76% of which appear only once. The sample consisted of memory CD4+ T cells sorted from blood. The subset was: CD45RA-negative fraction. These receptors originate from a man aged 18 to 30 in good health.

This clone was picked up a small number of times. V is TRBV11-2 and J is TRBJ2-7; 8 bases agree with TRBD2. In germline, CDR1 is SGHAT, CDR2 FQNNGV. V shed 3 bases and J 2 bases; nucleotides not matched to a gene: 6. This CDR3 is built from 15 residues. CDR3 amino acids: CASSFTNGRAYEQYF. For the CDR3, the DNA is TGTGCCAGCAGCTTTACTAACGGGAGGGCCTACGAGCAGTACTTC.

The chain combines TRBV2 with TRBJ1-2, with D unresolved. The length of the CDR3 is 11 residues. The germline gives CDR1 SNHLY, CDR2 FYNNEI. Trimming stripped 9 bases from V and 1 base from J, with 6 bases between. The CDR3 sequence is CASRDNYGYTF. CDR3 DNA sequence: TGTGCCAGTCGAGATAACTATGGCTACACCTTC.

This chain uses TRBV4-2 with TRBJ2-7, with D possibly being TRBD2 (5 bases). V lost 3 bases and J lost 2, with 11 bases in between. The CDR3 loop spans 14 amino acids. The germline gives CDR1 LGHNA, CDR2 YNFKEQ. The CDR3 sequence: CASSHNTGTYEQYF. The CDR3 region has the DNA TGTGCCAGCAGCCACAACACCGGGACCTACGAGCAGTACTTC.

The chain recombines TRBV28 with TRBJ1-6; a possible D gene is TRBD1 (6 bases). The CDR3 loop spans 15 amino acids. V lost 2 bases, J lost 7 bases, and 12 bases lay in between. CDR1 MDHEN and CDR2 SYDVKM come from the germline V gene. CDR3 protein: CASSLRGVKNSPLHF. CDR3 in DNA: TGTGCCAGCAGTTTAAGGGGGGTAAAGAATTCACCCCTCCACTTT.

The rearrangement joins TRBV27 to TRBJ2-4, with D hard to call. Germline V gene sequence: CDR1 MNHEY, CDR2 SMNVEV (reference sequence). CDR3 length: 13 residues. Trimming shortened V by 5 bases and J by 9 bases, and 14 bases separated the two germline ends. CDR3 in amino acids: CASSDSRFSIQYF. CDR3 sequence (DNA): TGTGCCAGCAGTGATTCTAGGTTTTCCATTCAGTACTTC.

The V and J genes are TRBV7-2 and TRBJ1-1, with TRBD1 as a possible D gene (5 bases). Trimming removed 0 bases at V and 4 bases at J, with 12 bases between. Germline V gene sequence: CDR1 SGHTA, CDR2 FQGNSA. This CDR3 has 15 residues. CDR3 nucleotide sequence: TGTGCCAGCAGCTTAGCGCAGGGCTCCCGCACTGAAGCTTTCTTT. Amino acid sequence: CASSLAQGSRTEAFF. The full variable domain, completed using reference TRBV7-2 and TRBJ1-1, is GAGVSQSPSNKVTEKGKDVELRCDPISGHTALYWYRQSLGQGLEFLIYFQGNSAPDKSGLPSDRFSAERTGGSVSTLTIQRTQQEDSAVYLCASSLAQGSRTEAFFGQGTRLTVV.

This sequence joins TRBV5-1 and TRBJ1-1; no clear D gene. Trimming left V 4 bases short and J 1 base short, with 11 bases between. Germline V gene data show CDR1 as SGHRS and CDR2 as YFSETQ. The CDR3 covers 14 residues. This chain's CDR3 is CASSQQTTNTEAFF. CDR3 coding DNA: TGCGCCAGCAGCCAGCAAACAACGAACACTGAAGCTTTCTTT. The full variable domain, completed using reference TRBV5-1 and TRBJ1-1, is KAGVTQTPRYLIKTRGQQVTLSCSPISGHRSVSWYQQTPGQGLQFLFEYFSETQRNKGNFPGRFSGRQFSNSRSEMNVSTLELGDSALYLCASSQQTTNTEAFFGQGTRLTVV.

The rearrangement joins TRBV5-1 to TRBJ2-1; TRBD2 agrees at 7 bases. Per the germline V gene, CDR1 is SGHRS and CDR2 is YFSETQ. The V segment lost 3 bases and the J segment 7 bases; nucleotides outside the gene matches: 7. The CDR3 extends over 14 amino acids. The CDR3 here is CASSSTGTTNEQFF. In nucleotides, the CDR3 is TGCGCCAGCAGCTCGACCGGGACTACTAATGAGCAGTTCTTC.

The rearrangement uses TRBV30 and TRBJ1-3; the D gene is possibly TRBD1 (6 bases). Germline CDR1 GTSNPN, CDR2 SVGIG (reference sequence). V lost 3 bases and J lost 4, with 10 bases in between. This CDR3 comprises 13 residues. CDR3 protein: CAWSAGAGNTIYF. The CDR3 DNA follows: TGTGCCTGGAGCGCAGGGGCCGGAAACACCATATATTTT.

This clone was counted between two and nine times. The CDR3 DNA sequence: TGTGCCATCAGTGAGTCGGAGGGGTCCTACGAGCAGTACTTC. Its protein product is CAISESEGSYEQYF. The chain couples TRBV10-3 to TRBJ2-7; possibly TRBD2 for D (6 bases). The V gene's germline CDR1 is ENHRY and CDR2 SYGVKD. The ends were cut back, 0 bases at V and 1 base at J, with 7 bases in the middle. CDR3 length: 14 amino acids.